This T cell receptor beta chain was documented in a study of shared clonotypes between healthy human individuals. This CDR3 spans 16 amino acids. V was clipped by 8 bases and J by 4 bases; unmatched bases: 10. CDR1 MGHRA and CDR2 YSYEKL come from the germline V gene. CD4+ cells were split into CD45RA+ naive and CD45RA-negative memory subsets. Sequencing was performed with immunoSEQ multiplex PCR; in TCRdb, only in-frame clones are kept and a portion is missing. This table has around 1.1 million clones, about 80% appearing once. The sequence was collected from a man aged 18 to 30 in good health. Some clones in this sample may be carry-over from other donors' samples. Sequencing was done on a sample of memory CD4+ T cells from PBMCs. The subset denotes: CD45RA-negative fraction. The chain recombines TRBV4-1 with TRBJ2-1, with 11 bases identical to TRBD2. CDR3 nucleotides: TGCGCCAGCGGCAATGTAGCGGGAGGGGGGTACAATGAGCAGTTCTTC. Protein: CASGNVAGGGYNEQFF.